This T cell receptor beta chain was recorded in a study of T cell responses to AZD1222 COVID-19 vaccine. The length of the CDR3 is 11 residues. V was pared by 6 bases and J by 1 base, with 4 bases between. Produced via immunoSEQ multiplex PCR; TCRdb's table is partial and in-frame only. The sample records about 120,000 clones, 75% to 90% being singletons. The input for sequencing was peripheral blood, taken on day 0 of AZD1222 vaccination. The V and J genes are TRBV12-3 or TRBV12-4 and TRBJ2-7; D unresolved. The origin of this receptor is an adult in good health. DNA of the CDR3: TGTGCCAGCAGCATATCCTACGAGCAGTACTTC. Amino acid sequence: CASSISYEQYF.